The rows below give T cell receptor beta chains drawn from one sample of a study of T cell changes during pregnancy in multiple sclerosis. Repertoires were generated with immunoSEQ multiplex PCR, while TCRdb's copy carries only in-frame clones and drops some. The table lists roughly 50,000 clones, approximately 92% of them singletons. This specimen consisted of CD4+ T cells from peripheral blood mononuclear cells, obtained in the third trimester of pregnancy. The source is a female donor with multiple sclerosis, enrolled in a pregnancy study. Both conserved end residues are part of each CDR3.

TRBV19	TRBJ2-1	CASSTRRTSGFYNEQFF
TRBV6-1	TRBJ2-6	CASSEAPGANVLTF
TRBV19	TRBJ2-1	CATSSDWGGTYNEQFF
TRBV28	TRBJ2-7	CASGLGGDLYEQYF
TRBV5-1	TRBJ2-1	CASSLVAGTSGGNEQFF
TRBV18	TRBJ2-7	CASSSQGGGYEQYF
TRBV11-1	TRBJ1-4	CASSQGSATNEKLFF
TRBV6-5	TRBJ2-7	CASSYGSGGYEQYF
TRBV2	TRBJ1-4	CASTPSRTGTGEKLFF
TRBV6-1	TRBJ2-1	CASTLAGVYNEQFF
TRBV5-4	TRBJ1-1	CASSYQGAVTEAFF
TRBV5-4	TRBJ2-2	CASSLSGANTGELFF
TRBV6-5	TRBJ1-2	CASSYRQAYGYTF
TRBV6-1	TRBJ1-2	CASSDWQGAYGYTF
TRBV30	TRBJ1-6	CAWSGYRNSPLHF
TRBV5-1	TRBJ2-7	CASSLYGGTIYEQYF
TRBV10-3	TRBJ2-3	CAIGTGTRVHTQYF
TRBV6-6	TRBJ1-3	CASSSLPPETGNTIYF
TRBV19	TRBJ2-1	CASSISADREQFF